These 7 T cell receptor beta chains were sequenced from one sample in a study of shared clonotypes between healthy human individuals. Positive CCR7 selection of CD45RO-negative cells yielded the naive CD8 cells, and terminally differentiated effector memory CD45RA+ cells were excluded. Here immunoSEQ multiplex PCR was the method, and the copy in TCRdb shows in-frame clones only, minus some. The repertoire holds some 2.1 million clones, with about 93% as singletons. Sample: naive CD8+ T cells from PBMCs. These receptors all come from a man in his late teens or twenties in good health. Some clones in this sample may be carry-over from other donors' samples.

The rearrangement uses TRBV5-6 and TRBJ1-1, with unresolved D. There are 14 residues in the CDR3. Germline V gene lookup returns CDR1 SGHDT and CDR2 YYEEEE. With 0 bases removed from V and 4 bases from J, the gap between germline ends came to 10 bases. The CDR3 nucleotides read TGTGCCAGCAGCTTGGGTCCACTGCCCACTGAAGCTTTCTTT. Its translation: CASSLGPLPTEAFF.

This rearrangement joins TRBV7-2 to TRBJ2-7, with 10 bases lining up with TRBD2. Losses at the gene ends were 3 bases for V and 4 bases for J; bases not matched to a gene: 9. The CDR3 extends over 16 amino acids. CDR1 and CDR2 from the germline V gene are SGHTA and FQGNSA. Written as DNA, the CDR3 is TGTGCCAGCAGCTTCCCTCTAGCGGGGGCGAATTACGAGCAGTACTTC. It translates to CASSFPLAGANYEQYF.

The chain links TRBV11-2 to TRBJ1-2, with a weak D call TRBD1 (5 bases). V lost 1 base to trimming and J lost 7 bases, with 13 bases between them. The germline gives CDR1 SGHAT, CDR2 FQNNGV. The CDR3 extends over 14 amino acids. The CDR3 bases are TGTGCCAGCAGCTTAGGAACAGGAGTCTTTGGCTACACCTTC. Translating gives CASSLGTGVFGYTF.

The chain is built from TRBV7-9 and TRBJ1-2; D may be TRBD1 (5 bases). This CDR3 has 16 amino acids. Deletions cut 0 bases from V and 1 base from J, with 12 bases between. From germline, CDR1 is SEHNR and CDR2 FQNEAQ (reference sequence). This chain's CDR3 is CASSLAGGRDNYGYTF. The CDR3 nucleotides read TGTGCCAGCAGCTTAGCGGGGGGGAGAGATAACTATGGCTACACCTTC. Variable domain in full (rest from reference TRBV7-9 and TRBJ1-2): DTGVSQNPRHKITKRGQNVTFRCDPISEHNRLYWYRQTLGQGPEFLTYFQNEAQLEKSRLLSDRFSAERPKGSFSTLEIQRTEQGDSAMYLCASSLAGGRDNYGYTFGSGTRLTVV.

The chain recombines TRBV7-8 with TRBJ2-3; 7 nucleotides align to TRBD1. J lost 2 bases, V lost 5 bases, and 13 bases had no gene match. The CDR3 spans 17 residues. The germline gives CDR1 SGHVS, CDR2 FQNEAQ. The CDR3 reads CASSRGTALIPTDTQYF. The CDR3 nucleotides read TGTGCCAGCAGCCGAGGGACAGCACTTATTCCCACAGATACGCAGTATTTT.

This clone was counted once. The V gene is TRBV15, the J gene TRBJ2-7; 7 bases line up with TRBD1. This CDR3 has 13 amino acids. Germline CDR1 reads LNHNV; CDR2 reads YYDKDF (reference sequence). Trimming removed 5 bases from V and 5 bases from J; junction bases left unmatched: 6. The DNA of the CDR3 is TGTGCCACCAGCCCCGGGACAGTGCACGAGCAGTACTTC. It encodes CATSPGTVHEQYF.

The chain couples TRBV5-1 to TRBJ2-7; 13 bases match TRBD2. J was trimmed by 0 bases and V by 0 bases; bases with no gene match: 6. Germline V gene sequence: CDR1 SGHRS, CDR2 YFSETQ. This CDR3 region has 18 residues. CDR3 sequence reads: CASSLGLAGGPSSYEQYF. Here the CDR3 DNA reads TGCGCCAGCAGCTTGGGACTAGCGGGAGGCCCCAGCTCCTACGAGCAGTACTTC.